This is a list of T cell receptor beta chains from one sample in a study of blood T cell repertoires in COVID-19. The table came from immunoSEQ multiplex PCR; TCRdb's copy has only in-frame clones and leaves some out. The table records 150,000 or so clones, roughly nine tenths of them present only once. The sequenced sample consisted of peripheral blood. The receptors shown here come from a man in his sixties with active or convalescent COVID-19. Each CDR3 is given with its conserved first and last residue. A D gene is named only where the DNA matches it firmly. Rows may omit the clone size; those that give it use once, few, many or a size class.

abundance	v_gene	j_gene	len	d_gene	CDR3aa	CDR3nt
NA	TRBV6-5	TRBJ2-7	14	TRBD1	CASRPRQGAYEQYF	TGTGCCAGCAGACCTCGACAGGGGGCGTACGAGCAGTACTTC
NA	TRBV18	TRBJ1-2	14	NA	CASSSGGKGYGYTF	TGTGCCAGCTCTTCGGGGGGGAAGGGCTATGGCTACACCTTC
few	TRBV19	TRBJ1-1	17	TRBD1	CASSATGALRLNTEAFF	TGTGCCAGTAGTGCGACAGGGGCGCTTCGATTGAACACTGAAGCTTTCTTT
NA	TRBV4-1	TRBJ2-1	13	NA	CASSARLREAQFF	TGCGCCAGCAGCGCACGCCTCAGGGAAGCGCAGTTCTTC
NA	TRBV21-1	TRBJ1-1	14	NA	CASSKTGLNTEAFF	TGTGCCAGCAGCAAAACAGGGTTGAACACTGAAGCTTTCTTT
NA	TRBV28	TRBJ2-7	16	TRBD2	CASSLSGTSGGYEQYF	TGTGCCAGCAGTTTATCGGGGACTAGCGGGGGCTACGAGCAGTACTTC
once	TRBV19	TRBJ1-2	14	NA	CASSIVGGYGGYTF	TGTGCCAGTAGTATAGTAGGGGGATACGGCGGCTACACCTTC
NA	TRBV7-6	TRBJ2-2	17	TRBD1	CASSERVGTGLVGELFF	TGTGCCAGCAGCGAAAGAGTCGGGACAGGGCTAGTCGGGGAGCTGTTTTTT
NA	TRBV7-9	TRBJ1-1	15	TRBD1	CASSLGGGMNTEAFF	TGTGCCAGCAGCCTCGGAGGGGGCATGAACACTGAAGCTTTCTTT
once	TRBV2	TRBJ2-5	17	TRBD2	CASSVGSSGGAGETQYF	TGTGCCAGCAGTGTGGGGAGTAGCGGGGGGGCCGGAGAGACCCAGTACTTC
NA	TRBV7-2	TRBJ1-2	13	TRBD1	CASSVGQHYGYTF	TGTGCCAGCAGCGTGGGACAGCACTATGGCTACACCTTC
NA	TRBV27	TRBJ1-5	15	NA	CASSHQGLLNQPQHF	TGTGCCAGCAGTCATCAGGGCCTTCTCAATCAGCCCCAGCATTTT
NA	TRBV2	TRBJ1-1	13	NA	CASNVRENTEAFF	TGTGCCAGCAACGTCCGGGAGAACACTGAAGCTTTCTTT
once	TRBV4-1	TRBJ2-7	15	NA	CASSQPGENSYEQYF	TGCGCCAGCAGCCAGCCAGGGGAGAACTCCTACGAGCAGTACTTC
NA	TRBV4-1	TRBJ1-1	16	NA	CASSQVGQTVGTEAFF	TGCGCCAGCAGCCAAGTGGGGCAGACCGTGGGCACTGAAGCTTTCTTT
NA	TRBV5-1	TRBJ2-3	15	TRBD1	CASSRRTGATDTQYF	TGCGCCAGCAGCAGGCGGACAGGGGCCACAGATACGCAGTATTTT
NA	TRBV11-2	TRBJ2-3	15	NA	CASSSQLVSTDTQYF	TGTGCCAGCAGCTCACAACTAGTGAGCACAGATACGCAGTATTTT
NA	TRBV2	TRBJ1-5	13	TRBD1	CASRGGQNQPQHF	TGTGCCAGCAGAGGGGGCCAAAATCAGCCCCAGCATTTT
once	TRBV5-1	TRBJ2-2	12	NA	CASTQDTGELFF	TGCGCCAGCACCCAGGACACCGGGGAGCTGTTTTTT
NA	TRBV2	TRBJ1-5	11	NA	CASTEGRAQHF	TGTGCCAGCACCGAGGGAAGGGCCCAGCATTTT
NA	TRBV5-1	TRBJ1-2	14	TRBD1	CASSTEGQASGYTF	TGCGCCAGCAGCACGGAAGGACAGGCCTCTGGCTACACCTTC
NA	TRBV2	TRBJ1-2	13	NA	CASSGGANYGYTF	TGTGCCAGCAGTGGGGGGGCTAACTATGGCTACACCTTC